Presented here are 21 T cell receptor gamma chains from one specimen sequenced in a study of gamma delta lymphoproliferative disorders and STAT genes. TCRdb re-called the multiplex PCR reads via CATT. The sample has about 550 gamma-chain clones; around 30% are singletons. Genomic DNA from isolated PBMCs served as the sequencing template. The sample taken for sequencing was blood. The receptors were gathered from a human donor in good health.

This clone has only a few counts. This likely stems from a read error, as it lies one base from a far larger clone. This sample includes further DNA sequences coding for the same CDR3. Written as DNA, the CDR3 is TGCGCTGCGTGGGTTTCTTATTATAAGAAACTCTTT. It yields the protein CAAWVSYYKKLF. V and J are TRGV10 and TRGJ1 or TRGJ2. Here the J gene was assigned by germline matching of the DNA, as TCRdb has none. TRGV10 is sorted into the ORF group, with uncertain function. The CDR3 sequence is 12 residues long.

The genes are TRGV10 and TRGJ1 or TRGJ2. The J gene was missing in TCRdb and was found by matching the end of the DNA to germline. TRGV10 is assigned to the ORF class and has an uncertain function. V lost 8 bases to trimming and J lost 8 bases; unmatched junction nucleotides: 7. The length of the CDR3 is 11 residues. CDR3 coding DNA: TGTGCTGCGTGGGATCGCGATAAGAAACTCTTT. Translated, it gives CAAWDRDKKLF.

The V and J genes are TRGV8 and TRGJ1 or TRGJ2. TCRdb lists no J gene, so it was determined here by aligning the DNA to germline. After removal of 2 bases from V and 3 bases from J, the junction contained 10 bases not matched to a gene. The length of the CDR3 is 15 residues. Germline CDR1 VENAVY, CDR2 YDSYNSRV. CDR3 nucleotide sequence: TGTGCCACCTGGGATAAGTCCGGGGTTTATTATAAGAAACTCTTT. Translated, it gives CATWDKSGVYYKKLF.

This clone is medium-sized by share. It is unclear where the CDR3 begins or ends on the DNA, so no DNA is shown, and the CDR3 is as TCRdb lists it. Different DNA sequences within this sample yield the same CDR3. No J gene was named, though the V gene is TRGV11. TRGV11 is sorted into the ORF group, with uncertain function. The CDR3 spans 17 amino acids, including both terminal residues. The CDR3 sequence: CTTVPAGLGTSDWIKTF.

About this clone: The mismatch at residue 3 between this DNA's translation and the TCRdb protein of a much larger clone likely reflects a read error; the protein shown is translated from the DNA. The gene calls are TRGV2 and TRGJ1 or TRGJ2. TCRdb supplies no J gene; here it was assigned by aligning the nucleotide sequence to germline. Germline V gene data show CDR1 as EGSNGY and CDR2 as YDSYNSKV. The CDR3 sequence is 16 residues long. In DNA form, the CDR3 reads TGTGCCGCCTGGGACGGGCCGTCTCGTTTTTATTATAAGAAACTCTTT. Encoded protein: CAAWDGPSRFYYKKLF.

The chain couples TRGV8 to TRGJ1 or TRGJ2. No J gene is reported in TCRdb; it was inferred here by comparing the DNA with germline. The CDR3 loop spans 12 amino acids. Per germline, CDR1 VENAVY and CDR2 YDSYNSRV. V shed 0 bases, J shed 10 bases, and the junction held 6 bases outside the gene matches. DNA of the CDR3: TGTGCCACCTGGGATAGGCTATTAAAGAAACTCTTT. Translated, it gives CATWDRLLKKLF.

This clone was seen a few times. The protein held in TCRdb is that of a much larger clone and does not match this DNA's translation at residue 6, likely because of a read error; the protein shown is translated from the DNA. This chain links TRGV10 with TRGJP1. No J gene was available from TCRdb, and it was assigned here by a germline match of the DNA. TRGV10 has ORF status, its function being uncertain. The junction had 5 bases not matched to a gene; V was cut back by 8 bases and J by 4 bases. This CDR3 is built from 13 residues. The CDR3 sequence is CAAWDITGWFKIF. CDR3 coding DNA: TGTGCTGCGTGGGATATCACTGGTTGGTTCAAGATATTT.

By share, this clone ranks as medium-sized. V gene TRGV9 combines with J gene TRGJ1 or TRGJ2. As TCRdb names no J gene, one was assigned here on the basis of a DNA match to germline. Germline V CDR1 and CDR2: GITISATS, ISYDGTV (reference sequence). V lost 0 bases and J lost 1; bases outside the gene matches: 12. This CDR3 spans 17 amino acids. The CDR3 sequence: CALWEVQRAVNYYKKLF. DNA for the CDR3: TGTGCCTTGTGGGAGGTGCAAAGGGCGGTTAATTATTATAAGAAACTCTTT.

Remarks on this clone: TCRdb's protein, taken from a much larger clone, differs from this DNA's translation at residue 5, likely owing to a read error; the protein displayed comes from the DNA. V is TRGV10 and J is TRGJP1. TCRdb records no J gene; here it was assigned by comparing the DNA to germline. TRGV10 is assigned to the ORF class and has an uncertain function. V shed 11 bases, J shed 10 bases, and the junction held 5 bases outside the gene matches. The CDR3 totals 10 residues. CDR3 region: CAADHWFKIF. The DNA for the CDR3 is TGTGCTGCGGACCATTGGTTCAAGATATTT.

Notes on this clone: It is unclear where the CDR3 begins or ends on the DNA, so no DNA is shown, and the CDR3 is as TCRdb lists it. A V gene of TRGV9 was called, but no J gene was assigned. CDR1 and CDR2 (germline): GITISATS, ISYDGTV (reference sequence). The CDR3 is made up of 20 amino acids, end residues included. The CDR3 loop is CALWEVQEAIRNSLAVEQHF.

Comments on this clone: No DNA is shown, since the ends of the CDR3 on it are uncertain; the CDR3 is the one TCRdb lists. TRGV10 is the V gene, and the J gene was not called. TRGV10 is marked as an open reading frame, function uncertain. Ends included, the CDR3 has 14 residues. The CDR3 reads CTTVLRGIHYKKLF.

Within the sample, this clone is large (0.1 to 1%). The J gene is TRGJ1 or TRGJ2, the V gene TRGV3. The J gene, missing from TCRdb, was assigned here through DNA to germline matching. Germline V gives CDR1 VTNTFY, CDR2 YDVSTARD (reference sequence). Trimming at V came to 0 bases and at J to 3 bases, leaving 8 bases not matched to a gene. This CDR3 has 15 amino acids. The CDR3 loop reads CATWDRPLFYYKKLF. CDR3 coding DNA: TGTGCCACCTGGGACAGGCCCCTGTTTTATTATAAGAAACTCTTT.

The V gene is TRGV9, the J gene TRGJ1 or TRGJ2. TCRdb leaves out the J gene; it was filled in here by matching the DNA to germline. V was pared by 3 bases and J by 2 bases, with 19 bases of the junction left unmatched. The CDR3 is 18 residues long. CDR1 is GITISATS, CDR2 ISYDGTV, per germline (reference sequence). CDR3 bases: TGTGCCTTGTGGGAGTGGGAATTCGAACGGTCCTATTATTATAAGAAACTCTTT. Amino acid sequence: CALWEWEFERSYYYKKLF.

This clone is medium-sized within its sample. The rearrangement uses TRGV8 and TRGJ1 or TRGJ2. Here the J gene was assigned by germline matching of the DNA, as TCRdb has none. With 4 bases clipped from V and 5 bases from J, the junction kept 11 bases outside the gene matches. Germline-derived CDR1 and CDR2 are VENAVY and YDSYNSRV. This CDR3 has 14 residues. The CDR3, as DNA: TGTGCCACCTGGGAGCTCTTTGGAAATTATAAGAAACTCTTT. Translation: CATWELFGNYKKLF.

This clone is medium-sized (0.01 to 0.1%) by share. This chain uses TRGV2 with TRGJP1. The J gene was missing in TCRdb and was found by matching the end of the DNA to germline. This CDR3 spans 13 amino acids. Germline V gene data show CDR1 as EGSNGY and CDR2 as YDSYNSKV. Germline trimming cut 6 bases from V and 3 bases from J; bases unmatched to any gene: 4. The CDR3 is CATWKATGWFKIF. CDR3 in DNA: TGTGCCACCTGGAAGGCCACTGGTTGGTTCAAGATATTT.

Remarks on this clone: The protein TCRdb gives is from a much larger clone and does not agree with this DNA's translation at residue 18, likely a read error; the protein shown here comes from the DNA. The chain combines TRGV4 with TRGJ1 or TRGJ2. Here the J gene was assigned by germline matching of the DNA, as TCRdb has none. The CDR3 spans 21 residues. Germline loops: CDR1 EGSTGY, CDR2 YDSYTSSV. CDR3 amino acids: CATWDGPGRSAPVSNYYRKLF. CDR3 DNA sequence: TGTGCCACCTGGGATGGGCCGGGCCGCTCGGCCCCCGTATCGAATTATTATAGGAAACTCTTT.

This clone was observed a handful of times. This DNA's translation and the protein TCRdb lists, from a much larger clone, do not match at residue 13, likely due to a read error; the protein shown is translated from the DNA. The chain recombines TRGV2 with TRGJP2. TCRdb leaves out the J gene; it was filled in here by matching the DNA to germline. Germline values: CDR1 EGSNGY, CDR2 YDSYNSKV. The CDR3 consists of 16 residues. CDR3: CATWDGEHSSDWTKTF. CDR3 coding DNA: TGTGCCACCTGGGACGGGGAGCATAGTAGTGATTGGACCAAGACGTTT.

As to this clone: No DNA is shown, since the ends of the CDR3 on it are uncertain; the CDR3 is the one TCRdb lists. The J gene has no call, while the V gene is TRGV2. Both ends counted, the CDR3 spans 18 residues. The germline V gene has CDR1 EGSNGY and CDR2 YDSYNSKV. The CDR3 reads CATWDDTGGNSLAVEQHF.

This clone was picked up a small number of times. The limits of the CDR3 on the DNA are not certain, so only TCRdb's listed CDR3 is given. No call exists for the J gene, whereas the V gene is TRGV10. Being an ORF, TRGV10 has a function that is uncertain. The CDR3 numbers 22 amino acids, ends counted. The CDR3 spells CAAWDSPHHLFIRNSLAVEQHF.

By sample share, this clone is large. No DNA is shown, since the ends of the CDR3 on it are uncertain; the CDR3 is the one TCRdb lists. Other DNA sequences in this specimen translate into the identical CDR3. The CDR3 sequence is CTTVPAGLGTGYKKLF. Called V gene: TRGV11; the J gene was not called. TRGV11 is sorted into the ORF group, with uncertain function. The CDR3 sequence runs 16 residues, both termini included.

This clone occurred a few times. A read error likely explains why the TCRdb protein, taken from a much larger clone, differs from this DNA's translation at residue 3; the protein shown is translated from the DNA. The rearrangement uses TRGV4 and TRGJ1 or TRGJ2. The J gene, missing from TCRdb, was assigned here through DNA to germline matching. This CDR3 comprises 21 residues. CDR1 and CDR2 (germline): EGSTGY, YDSYTSSV. The CDR3 nucleotides read TGTGCCATCTGGGATGGGCCGGGCCGCTCGGCCCCCGTATCGAATTATTATAAGAAACTCTTT. Translation: CAIWDGPGRSAPVSNYYKKLF.